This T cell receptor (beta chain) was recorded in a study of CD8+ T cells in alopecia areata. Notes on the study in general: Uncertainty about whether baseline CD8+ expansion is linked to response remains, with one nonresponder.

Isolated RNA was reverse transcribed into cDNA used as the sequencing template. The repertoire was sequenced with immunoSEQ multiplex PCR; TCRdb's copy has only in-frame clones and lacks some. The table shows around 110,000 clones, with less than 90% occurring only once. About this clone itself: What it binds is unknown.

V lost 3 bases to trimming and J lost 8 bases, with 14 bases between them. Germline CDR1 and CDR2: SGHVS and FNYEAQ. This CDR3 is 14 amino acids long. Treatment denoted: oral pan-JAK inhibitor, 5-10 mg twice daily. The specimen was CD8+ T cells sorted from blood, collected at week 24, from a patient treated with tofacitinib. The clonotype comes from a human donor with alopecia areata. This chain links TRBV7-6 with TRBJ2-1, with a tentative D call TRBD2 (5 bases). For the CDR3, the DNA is TGTGCCAGCAGCTTTTTATCCCCCGGGGATGAGCAGTTCTTC. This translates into CASSFLSPGDEQFF.